The T cell receptor beta chain under discussion was sequenced for a study of T cell repertoires in cytomegalovirus infection. Study-level information: A matching HLA type, together with CMV infection, was signaled by public TCR beta signatures. Study results and limitations: Carriers of CMV plus the relevant HLA were identified by cumulative public TCR beta family frequency. Within the response measured ex vivo, HLA-C-restricted CMV-specific TCR beta clonotypes were dominant.

MiXCR, run by TCRdb on the reads, gives a single entry per CDR3 protein. The profile covers 200,000 to 300,000 distinct CDR3 sequences, with approximately 14% appearing a single time and 7% to 9.5% taken by the ten largest. The V gene end was trimmed by 5 bases and the J gene end by 6 bases; junction bases not matched to a gene: 7. The CDR3 sequence is 12 residues long. CDR1 and CDR2 from the germline V gene are SQVTM and ANQGSEA. To note about this clonotype: Its antigen is undetermined.

Sequencing input: PBMCs. This sequence was found in a human donor in good health (CMV status not recorded). Some clones in this sample may be carry-over from other donors' samples. The chain has TRBV29-1 and TRBJ2-7, with 7 bases that match TRBD1. The DNA for the CDR3 is TGCAGCGTTAAGAGACAGGGTAGCGAGCAGTACTTC. This sequence encodes CSVKRQGSEQYF.